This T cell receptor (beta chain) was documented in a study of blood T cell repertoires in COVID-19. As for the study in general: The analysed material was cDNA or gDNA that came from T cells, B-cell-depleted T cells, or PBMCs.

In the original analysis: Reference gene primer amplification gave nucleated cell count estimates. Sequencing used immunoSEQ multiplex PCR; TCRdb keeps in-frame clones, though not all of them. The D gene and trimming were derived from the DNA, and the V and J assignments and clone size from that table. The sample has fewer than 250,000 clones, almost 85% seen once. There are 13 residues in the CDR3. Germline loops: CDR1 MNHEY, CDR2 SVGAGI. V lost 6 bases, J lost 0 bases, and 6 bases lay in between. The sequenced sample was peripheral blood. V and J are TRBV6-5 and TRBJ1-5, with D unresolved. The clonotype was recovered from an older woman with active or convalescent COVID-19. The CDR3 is CASRLYSNQPQHF. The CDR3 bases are TGTGCCAGCAGACTCTATAGCAATCAGCCCCAGCATTTT.